This paragraph covers one T cell receptor (beta chain) sequence. Per germline, CDR1 SGDLS and CDR2 YYNGEE. The CDR3 is made up of 14 amino acids. V shed 4 bases, J shed 6 bases, and the junction held 4 bases outside the gene matches. The record originates from a study of blood T cell repertoires in COVID-19. Study-wide context: Samples representing acute and convalescent COVID-19 were sourced from the United States, Italy and Spain. Sample material is recorded as cDNA or gDNA derived from T cells, B-cell-depleted T cells, or PBMCs.

Clones were read by immunoSEQ multiplex PCR, and TCRdb kept only the in-frame ones, dropping some. Of 130,000 to 150,000 clones in the sample, approximately 81% are singletons; the top ten hold roughly 8%. This sequence originates from a human donor in a cohort sampled during active COVID-19. Sequencing input: peripheral blood. The J gene is TRBJ2-2, the V gene TRBV9; 9 nucleotides align to TRBD1. CDR3 bases: TGTGCCAGCAGCTCCTACAGGGGGCCCGGGGAGCTGTTTTTT. This encodes CASSSYRGPGELFF.